This T cell receptor beta chain emerged from a study of vaccination effects on CD4 cells after COVID-19 (dated by TCRdb to the early 2020s). For the wider study: Two doses of either the BNT162b2 or the mRNA-1273 mRNA SARS-CoV-2 vaccine were administered to participants. Pre-vaccine samples were drawn from two convalescent patients 16 days and one week before the first dose, at 142 and 148 days after COVID-19 diagnosis. In both COVID-19 convalescent patients and infection-naive vaccine recipients, the study compared SARS-CoV-2 spike-specific CD4+ TCR repertoires from before mRNA vaccination with those from after it. Altogether, approximately 10 COVID-19 convalescent patients and 4 SARS-CoV-2-naive healthy vaccine recipients made up the full study. The Oncomine TCR Beta short-read assay on an Illumina iSeq 100 was used to sequence cultures from other donors in the study.

Study-wide conclusions, independent of this receptor: In convalescent patients, the post-vaccine spike-reactive repertoire consisted mainly of new vaccine-induced clones, largely distinct from infection-induced clones. Both infection-induced and vaccine-induced clones contracted markedly at late post-vaccination timepoints, which is consistent with waning T cell responses. Limitations of the study were the small number of convalescent patients and the absence of early post-infection timepoints.

This clone came up once. Its binding antigen is unknown. Base qualities are not at hand, and no much larger clone is one base apart. Libraries were made using the immunoSEQ multiplex PCR assay. DNA from the cultured, isolated CD4+ T cells was subjected to TCR beta CDR3 sequencing. On the authors' methods: Non-productive TCR sequences were discarded, and reads were trimmed to the CDR3 region, with only CDR3s of 7 or more amino acids retained. Antigen-specific clonotypes were identified with the MANAFEST web app by comparing expansion in peptide wells against reference cultures. To be called positive, a clone needed expansion at FDR<0.05 compared with the reference and with all other wells, an odds ratio greater than 5, and a frequency greater than 0.1% in two replicate wells. A clonotype was called cross-reactive if it was significantly expanded both in SARS-CoV-2 spike wells and in at least one common cold coronavirus spike condition. CDR3 similarity was assessed by Levenshtein distance with the stringdist R package, and unrooted trees were built with ape in R 3.6.1. This immuneACCESS table, as held by TCRdb, lists in-frame sequences with V and J called but not all clones. Of the missing ones, under half trace to an unresolved V gene in checked studies; the others have no known cause. From that table come the V and J calls and clone size; the DNA was used to work out D and trimming. The sample includes approximately 24,000 clones, with about 72% observed a single time. The ten largest clones add up to around 17% of the sample.

CDR1 and CDR2 are read off the germline V gene as SQVTM and ANQGSEA. The CDR3 contains 13 residues, cysteine and phenylalanine counted. Of all the DNA, just the CDR3 is kept, 39 bases in frame from base 1. Trimming takes 7 bases off V and 5 bases off J; junction bases not matched to a gene: 9. In the ViraFEST assay, PBMC were stimulated with viral peptide pools, and antigen-specific CD4+ T cell clonotypes were then identified by expansion using TCR sequencing. After 10 days of culture, CD4+ T cells were isolated with the EasySep CD4+ T cell isolation kit. PCR-confirmed SARS-CoV-2 infection had occurred in convalescent patients between March and December 2020, before the Alpha, Beta and Delta variants emerged in the United States. Roughly 2.1 million PBMC per well were cultured in IMDM with roughly 5% human AB serum, 7.5 to 10 IU/ml IL-2 and gentamicin, plus 10 ug/ml peptides. On days 3 and 7, half of the culture medium was replaced with fresh IL-2-containing medium. Unless otherwise noted, each peptide stimulation condition was cultured in triplicate wells. Using Ficoll-Paque Plus gradient centrifugation, PBMC were separated from whole blood and then either used fresh or cryopreserved at -140C. The overlapping peptide pools covered the spike proteins of SARS-CoV-2 and of the common cold coronaviruses HCoV-NL63, HCoV-OC43 and HCoV-229E. The QIAamp micro DNA kit was used to extract genomic DNA from the cultured CD4+ T cells.

Source: CD4+ T cells from PBMCs cultured with SARS-CoV-2 spike peptides, taken before COVID-19 vaccination. The sample's cell subset or site label, decoded: SARS-CoV-2 spike overlapping peptide pool stimulation. This sequence uses TRBV29-1 and TRBJ1-2, and TRBD1 matches 8 of the central bases. The clonotype comes from a human donor who had a prior SARS-CoV-2 infection. The sequence in DNA is TGCAGCGCCCTGGGGGACAGGATGTATGGCTACACCTTC. Translated, this is CSALGDRMYGYTF.